The 21 T cell receptor beta chains below come from one sample, sequenced in a study of PD-L1 blockade in urothelial cancer. TCRdb's table, derived via immunoSEQ multiplex PCR, lists solely in-frame clones and lacks some. The top ten hold 3% to 4.5% of the sample, which has about 30,000 clones, around 86% seen once. Sequencing used PBMCs, obtained around atezolizumab (anti-PD-L1) treatment. The receptors shown here come from a man aged 50 to 60 with urothelial cancer.

The chain combines TRBV7-6 with TRBJ2-5; 11 nucleotides line up with TRBD2. The CDR3 has 18 amino acids. J was trimmed by 5 bases and V by 8 bases; bases with no gene match: 19. CDR1 is SGHVS, CDR2 FNYEAQ, per germline. CDR3 sequence: CASGLRQGVTSGDETQYF. The DNA for the CDR3 is TGTGCCAGCGGCCTTCGACAGGGGGTGACTAGCGGGGATGAGACCCAGTACTTC.

V usage is TRBV19 and J usage is TRBJ2-1; D gene uncertain. V lost 2 bases and J lost 0, with 8 bases in between. The germline gives CDR1 LNHDA, CDR2 SQIVND (reference sequence). The CDR3 covers 15 residues. The CDR3 reads CASSISIVSYNEQFF. In DNA form, the CDR3 reads TGTGCCAGTAGTATATCGATAGTCTCCTACAATGAGCAGTTCTTC. Based on the CDR3 plus reference TRBV19 and TRBJ2-1, the full variable domain is DGGITQSPKYLFRKEGQNVTLSCEQNLNHDAMYWYRQDPGQGLRLIYYSQIVNDFQKGDIAEGYSVSREKKESFPLTVTSAQKNPTAFYLCASSISIVSYNEQFFGPGTRLTVL.

The V and J genes are TRBV7-6 and TRBJ2-1, with TRBD2 matching over 10 bases. This CDR3 contains 18 residues. The J segment lost 5 bases and the V segment lost 2 bases, leaving 12 bases of the junction unmatched. From germline, CDR1 is SGHVS and CDR2 FNYEAQ. The CDR3 here is CASSLKPGLAGANNEQFF. CDR3 coding DNA: TGTGCCAGCAGCTTAAAACCGGGGCTAGCGGGGGCTAACAATGAGCAGTTCTTC.

V is TRBV30 and J is TRBJ1-1, with D hard to call. Trimming pared 5 bases from V and 5 bases from J, leaving 9 bases between. CDR1 and CDR2 from the germline V gene are GTSNPN and SVGIG (reference sequence). The CDR3 has 11 amino acids. The CDR3 DNA is TGTGCCTGGGGGCCGGGGACTGAAGCTTTCTTT. Translated, it gives CAWGPGTEAFF.

The gene calls are TRBV7-9 and TRBJ2-7; D might be TRBD1 (6 bases). The CDR3 is made up of 14 amino acids. From germline, CDR1 is SEHNR and CDR2 FQNEAQ (reference sequence). Trimming removed 3 bases at V and 2 bases at J, with 11 bases between. CDR3 sequence reads: CASSFGQLAYEQYF. The CDR3, as DNA: TGTGCCAGCAGCTTTGGACAGTTAGCCTACGAGCAGTACTTC. Filled out from reference TRBV7-9 and TRBJ2-7, the complete variable domain reads DTGVSQNPRHKITKRGQNVTFRCDPISEHNRLYWYRQTLGQGPEFLTYFQNEAQLEKSRLLSDRFSAERPKGSFSTLEIQRTEQGDSAMYLCASSFGQLAYEQYFGPGTRLTVT.

This chain connects TRBV28 to TRBJ1-5; 7 bases line up with TRBD1. Germline V lookup: CDR1 MDHEN, CDR2 SYDVKM. Trimming took 6 bases from V and 5 from J; bases not matched to a gene: 4. The CDR3 loop spans 13 amino acids. The chain's CDR3 is CASRTDRYQPQHF. The CDR3 DNA sequence: TGTGCCAGCAGAACGGACAGGTATCAGCCCCAGCATTTT.

The chain is built from TRBV7-2 and TRBJ1-5, with 7 bases fitting TRBD1. CDR1 is SGHTA, CDR2 FQGNSA, per germline. The V gene end was trimmed by 1 base and the J gene end by 7 bases; junction bases not matched to a gene: 13. This CDR3 has 17 amino acids. CDR3 sequence (DNA): TGTGCCAGCAGCTTAGGGGAAGGTGGAGGGGGCGTCCAGCCCCAGCATTTT. Protein: CASSLGEGGGGVQPQHF.

This clone is medium-sized within its sample. This chain connects TRBV13 to TRBJ2-7; weak D call: TRBD2 (5 bases). V dropped 3 bases and J dropped 2 bases, with 8 bases sitting between them. Germline CDR1 reads PRHDT; CDR2 reads FYEKMQ (reference sequence). This CDR3 comprises 13 residues. The CDR3 region has the DNA TGTGCCAGCAGCTTTGGAGGAACCTACGAGCAGTACTTC. This translates into CASSFGGTYEQYF.

The rearrangement links TRBV9 to TRBJ1-5; D perhaps matches TRBD1 (5 bases). Germline V gives CDR1 SGDLS, CDR2 YYNGEE. V was clipped by 2 bases and J by 6 bases, with 15 bases between them. The CDR3 sequence is 15 residues long. The CDR3 DNA reads TGTGCCAGCAGCGTCGCCGGGGAGGGGACTCAGCCCCAGCATTTT. It translates to CASSVAGEGTQPQHF.

This chain connects TRBV2 to TRBJ2-7; the match to TRBD1 covers 10 bases. Germline values: CDR1 SNHLY, CDR2 FYNNEI. The trim removed 6 bases at V and 9 bases at J, leaving 11 bases unmatched. The CDR3 covers 14 residues. DNA for the CDR3: TGTGCCAGCAGAGAACCCGGGACAGGGGACGGGCAGTACTTC. It is translated as CASREPGTGDGQYF.

CDR3: CASSLEGRGVFTEAFF. In nucleotides, the CDR3 is TGTGCCAGCAGCTTAGAAGGCAGGGGAGTTTTCACTGAAGCTTTCTTT. The V and J genes are TRBV7-2 and TRBJ1-1; a possible D gene is TRBD1 (6 bases). CDR1 SGHTA and CDR2 FQGNSA come from the germline V gene. The CDR3 covers 16 residues. Trimming stripped 1 base from V and 4 bases from J, with 16 bases between.

This chain links TRBV11-3 with TRBJ2-3; TRBD2 is a possible D gene (6 bases). The V end was cut by 5 bases, the J end by 3 bases, with 18 bases between. This CDR3 contains 16 residues. Germline values: CDR1 SGHNT, CDR2 YENEEA. The CDR3 is CASSPYSGTDTDTQYF. The CDR3 DNA reads TGTGCCAGCAGCCCTTATAGCGGTACCGATACAGATACGCAGTATTTT.

The chain has TRBV7-2 and TRBJ2-7; 7 bases agree with TRBD1. This CDR3 region has 14 residues. V dropped 3 bases and J dropped 3; count of bases not matched to a gene: 5. CDR1 SGHTA and CDR2 FQGNSA come from the germline V gene. The CDR3 loop reads CASSLEQGSYEQYF. The CDR3 region has the DNA TGTGCCAGCAGCTTGGAACAGGGGAGCTACGAGCAGTACTTC.

The V call is TRBV5-8, the J call TRBJ2-3; a weak D match, TRBD2 (6 bases). The germline V and J ends were trimmed by 2 bases and 5 bases, with 15 bases remaining between them. The CDR3 is made up of 15 amino acids. CDR1 and CDR2 (germline): SGHTS, YDEGEE. CDR3 nucleotide sequence: TGTGCCAGCAGCTTCTCAGGGAGGTGGAAAGATACGCAGTATTTT. This translates into CASSFSGRWKDTQYF.

This chain connects TRBV27 to TRBJ1-2; no clear D. The germline V gene has CDR1 MNHEY and CDR2 SMNVEV (reference sequence). The ends were cut back, 3 bases at V and 0 bases at J, with 8 bases in the middle. The CDR3 loop spans 14 amino acids. Written as DNA, the CDR3 is TGTGCCAGCAGTTTCGCCGGAGCTAACTATGGCTACACCTTC. Its protein is CASSFAGANYGYTF.

The V and J genes are TRBV11-3 and TRBJ2-1, with 8 positions matching TRBD2. With 6 bases clipped from V and 2 bases from J, the junction kept 12 bases outside the gene matches. The CDR3 runs 17 residues. The germline V gene has CDR1 SGHNT and CDR2 YENEEA. The CDR3 loop is CASSITIRGGPYNEQFF. CDR3 bases: TGTGCCAGCAGTATAACTATCCGGGGGGGTCCCTACAATGAGCAGTTCTTC.

J is TRBJ2-2 and V is TRBV7-9, with D perhaps TRBD1 (5 bases). Trimming shortened V by 3 bases and J by 6 bases, and 11 bases separated the two germline ends. Germline V gene lookup returns CDR1 SEHNR and CDR2 FQNEAQ (reference sequence). The CDR3 extends over 14 amino acids. CDR3 bases: TGTGCCAGCAGCTTGGCTAGGGGCTCCGGGGAGCTGTTTTTT. Protein: CASSLARGSGELFF.

This chain uses TRBV10-1 with TRBJ2-7; D is possibly TRBD1 (6 bases). The length of the CDR3 is 14 residues. The germline CDR1 and CDR2 sequences are WNHNN and SYGVQD (reference sequence). Trimming cost V 5 bases and J 1 base, with 12 bases left between them. CDR3 DNA sequence: TGCGCCAGCAGTTACGGGACACAGTCCTACGAGCAGTACTTC. Protein sequence: CASSYGTQSYEQYF.

V is TRBV5-6 and J is TRBJ1-1; D is ambiguous. Looked up from germline, CDR1 is SGHDT and CDR2 is YYEEEE. The CDR3 runs to 13 residues. Trimming removed 5 bases at V and 3 bases at J, with 11 bases between. The DNA of the CDR3 is TGTGCCAGCAGTTTTGCCGGTGACACTGAAGCTTTCTTT. As protein: CASSFAGDTEAFF.

The V and J genes are TRBV4-1 and TRBJ2-3; D uncertain. Germline loops: CDR1 MGHRA, CDR2 YSYEKL. The CDR3 length is 15 residues. Trimming removed 1 base from V and 0 bases from J, with 8 bases in between. The CDR3 DNA is TGCGCCAGCAGCCAAGGACATTTTAGCACAGATACGCAGTATTTT. This translates into CASSQGHFSTDTQYF.

In its sample, this clone was seen once. The chain has TRBV5-5 and TRBJ2-3, with TRBD1 matching 9 bases. In germline, CDR1 is SGHKS, CDR2 YYEKEE (reference sequence). This CDR3 is built from 17 residues. V gave up 5 bases and J gave up 2 bases; unmatched junction bases: 12. CDR3 protein: CASRSRVGQGYTDTQYF. The CDR3 bases are TGTGCCAGCAGGTCAAGAGTAGGACAGGGGTACACAGATACGCAGTATTTT.